This T cell receptor beta chain derives from a study of control samples from healthy donors and cancer patients. CDR1 and CDR2 from the germline V gene are SQVTM and ANQGSEA. The CDR3 runs 16 residues. V lost 7 bases and J lost 0; bases outside the gene matches: 12. Measured with immunoSEQ multiplex PCR; TCRdb has only the in-frame clones, and not every one. The repertoire consists of some 220,000 clones, with about 95% occurring once and the leading ten covering roughly 1.6%. The clonotype originates from a man in his fifties or sixties in good health. The J gene is TRBJ2-3, the V gene TRBV29-1, with 8 bases fitting TRBD2. Source material: blood. CDR3 amino acids: CSAQGGKRGSTDTQYF. The CDR3 DNA sequence: TGCAGCGCCCAAGGCGGGAAGCGGGGGAGCACAGATACGCAGTATTTT.